The 14 T cell receptor beta chains below were found in one sample sequenced in a study of T cell changes during pregnancy in multiple sclerosis (dated by TCRdb to between 2017 and 2020). The library was produced with the immunoSEQ multiplex PCR assay. TCRdb took this table from immuneACCESS and kept in-frame rearrangements with V and J called. Such tables lack part of the clones; where checked against another copy, unresolved V genes explain under half of the gap, and the rest is unexplained. The sample table shows fewer than 75,000 clones, and roughly 90% are seen once. The ten largest clones capture about 5.8% of the sample. This material consisted of CD8+ T cells from peripheral blood mononuclear cells, taken before pregnancy. The receptors derive from a female donor with multiple sclerosis, enrolled in a pregnancy study.

This clone was seen more than once but under ten times. The J gene is TRBJ1-1, the V gene TRBV30; D may be TRBD1 (5 bases). Germline CDR1 GTSNPN, CDR2 SVGIG (reference sequence). Trimming pared 5 bases from V and 0 bases from J, leaving 10 bases between. The CDR3 extends over 13 amino acids. CDR3 nucleotides: TGTGCCTGGGAAGGGGTCCTGAACACTGAAGCTTTCTTT. Amino acid sequence: CAWEGVLNTEAFF.

The V call is TRBV9, the J call TRBJ2-3, with a weak D call TRBD2 (5 bases). The germline V gene encodes CDR1 SGDLS and CDR2 YYNGEE. CDR3 length: 14 amino acids. V lost 3 bases, J lost 0 bases, and 8 bases lay in between. The CDR3 DNA is TGTGCCAGCAGCGCAAGCGGAAGCACAGATACGCAGTATTTT. Protein product: CASSASGSTDTQYF. Full variable domain (missing parts from reference TRBV9 and TRBJ2-3): DSGVTQTPKHLITATGQRVTLRCSPRSGDLSVYWYQQSLDQGLQFLIQYYNGEERAKGNILERFSAQQFPDLHSELNLSSLELGDSALYFCASSASGSTDTQYFGPGTRLTVL.

The rearrangement joins TRBV7-9 to TRBJ2-2; TRBD1 matches at 8 bases. V lost 5 bases to trimming and J lost 6 bases; unmatched junction nucleotides: 8. This CDR3 spans 15 amino acids. Germline CDR1 is SEHNR and CDR2 is FQNEAQ (reference sequence). The CDR3, as DNA: TGTGCCAGCAGCCGTGACAGGGGTGGGGCCGGGGAGCTGTTTTTT. Residues: CASSRDRGGAGELFF.

The V gene is TRBV29-1, the J gene TRBJ1-2, with D possibly matching TRBD1 (5 bases). From germline, CDR1 is SQVTM and CDR2 ANQGSEA. The germline V and J ends were trimmed by 3 bases and 6 bases, with 14 bases remaining between them. The CDR3 sequence is 13 residues long. The CDR3 loop reads CSVERQLKNGYTF. For the CDR3, the DNA is TGCAGCGTTGAGAGACAGCTTAAGAATGGCTACACCTTC. The full variable domain, completed using reference TRBV29-1 and TRBJ1-2, is SAVISQKPSRDICQRGTSLTIQCQVDSQVTMMFWYRQQPGQSLTLIATANQGSEATYESGFVIDKFPISRPNLTFSTLTVSNMSPEDSSIYLCSVERQLKNGYTFGSGTRLTVV.

The V call is TRBV11-2, the J call TRBJ1-6; the match to TRBD1 covers 9 bases. CDR3 length: 16 amino acids. CDR1 and CDR2 (germline): SGHAT, FQNNGV. J was trimmed by 6 bases and V by 3 bases; bases with no gene match: 6. CDR3 sequence reads: CASSFSGTGFNSPLHF. The CDR3 nucleotides are TGTGCCAGCAGCTTCTCCGGGACAGGGTTTAATTCACCCCTCCACTTT. Variable domain in full (rest from reference TRBV11-2 and TRBJ1-6): EAGVAQSPRYKIIEKRQSVAFWCNPISGHATLYWYQQILGQGPKLLIQFQNNGVVDDSQLPKDRFSAERLKGVDSTLKIQPAKLEDSAVYLCASSFSGTGFNSPLHFGNGTRLTVT.

This CDR3 reads CASSTRGTNEKLFF. CDR3 DNA: TGTGCCAGTAGTACCAGGGGCACTAATGAAAAACTGTTTTTT. V is TRBV19 and J is TRBJ1-4; possibly TRBD1 for D (6 bases). CDR1 is LNHDA, CDR2 SQIVND, per germline (reference sequence). Trimming left V 4 bases short and J 2 bases short, with 8 bases between. CDR3 length equals 14 residues.

The chain recombines TRBV7-3 with TRBJ1-2; 10 nucleotides agree with TRBD1. The germline V gene encodes CDR1 SGHTA and CDR2 FQGTGA. The CDR3 consists of 13 residues. The junction had 4 bases not matched to a gene; V was cut back by 6 bases and J by 6 bases. CDR3 coding DNA: TGTGCCAGCAGTTTCGGGACAGGGGATGGCTACACCTTC. Translated: CASSFGTGDGYTF. The full variable domain, rest sourced from reference TRBV7-3 and TRBJ1-2, is GAGVSQTPSNKVTEKGKYVELRCDPISGHTALYWYRQSLGQGPEFLIYFQGTGAADDSGLPNDRFFAVRPEGSVSTLKIQRTERGDSAVYLCASSFGTGDGYTFGSGTRLTVV.

The chain uses TRBV7-3 and TRBJ1-1; the D gene is possibly TRBD1 (5 bases). There are 15 residues in the CDR3. CDR1 SGHTA and CDR2 FQGTGA come from the germline V gene. The V end lost 6 bases, the J end lost 1 base, and 15 bases lay between the germline ends. In DNA form, the CDR3 reads TGTGCCAGCAGGTTTCCTTGGGGGGAGAACACTGAAGCTTTCTTT. It codes for CASRFPWGENTEAFF.

The genes are TRBV5-6 and TRBJ2-2; 7 positions match TRBD2. CDR3 length: 14 amino acids. The V gene's germline CDR1 is SGHDT and CDR2 YYEEEE. The V segment lost 4 bases and the J segment 3 bases; nucleotides outside the gene matches: 3. CDR3 nucleotide sequence: TGTGCCAGCAGCCCGGGGGGTGACACCGGGGAGCTGTTTTTT. Translation gives CASSPGGDTGELFF.

The rearrangement uses TRBV19 and TRBJ2-1, with 7 positions matching TRBD2. CDR3 length: 12 amino acids. V shed 7 bases and J 5 bases; nucleotides not matched to a gene: 2. The V gene's germline CDR1 is LNHDA and CDR2 SQIVND (reference sequence). The CDR3, as DNA: TGTGCCAGTACCCGGGGGGACAATGAGCAGTTCTTC. As protein: CASTRGDNEQFF.

This clone has just one count. The genes are TRBV2 and TRBJ1-5; TRBD1 might be the D (6 bases). V dropped 6 bases and J dropped 6 bases, with 12 bases sitting between them. CDR3 length equals 13 residues. CDR1 and CDR2 from the germline V gene are SNHLY and FYNNEI. The DNA for the CDR3 is TGTGCCAGCAGCAGGGGCGCCCGTCAGCCCCAGCATTTT. Amino acids: CASSRGARQPQHF.

This clone was seen once. V gene TRBV2 combines with J gene TRBJ2-2, with D perhaps TRBD2 (5 bases). The V end lost 4 bases, the J end lost 5 bases, and 20 bases lay between the germline ends. The CDR3 runs to 17 residues. CDR1 and CDR2 (germline): SNHLY, FYNNEI. The DNA of the CDR3 is TGTGCCAGCAGTGTCTCGGCGGGCTCTACTCTAACCGGGGAGCTGTTTTTT. Its protein product is CASSVSAGSTLTGELFF.

The gene calls are TRBV19 and TRBJ2-7, with a tentative D call TRBD2 (5 bases). The ends were cut back, 4 bases at V and 5 bases at J, with 9 bases in the middle. CDR1 is LNHDA and CDR2 is SQIVND in the germline V gene (reference sequence). The CDR3 extends over 12 amino acids. DNA for the CDR3: TGTGCCAGTAGTAACGGGAATGACGAGCAGTACTTC. This codes for CASSNGNDEQYF.

This chain links TRBV7-3 with TRBJ2-7; D perhaps matches TRBD1 (6 bases). Germline values: CDR1 SGHTA, CDR2 FQGTGA. The CDR3 runs 13 residues. Trimming stripped 2 bases from V and 3 bases from J, with 8 bases between. Here the CDR3 DNA reads TGTGCCAGCAGCTTAGGGGGCAACTACGAGCAGTACTTC. Translating gives CASSLGGNYEQYF.